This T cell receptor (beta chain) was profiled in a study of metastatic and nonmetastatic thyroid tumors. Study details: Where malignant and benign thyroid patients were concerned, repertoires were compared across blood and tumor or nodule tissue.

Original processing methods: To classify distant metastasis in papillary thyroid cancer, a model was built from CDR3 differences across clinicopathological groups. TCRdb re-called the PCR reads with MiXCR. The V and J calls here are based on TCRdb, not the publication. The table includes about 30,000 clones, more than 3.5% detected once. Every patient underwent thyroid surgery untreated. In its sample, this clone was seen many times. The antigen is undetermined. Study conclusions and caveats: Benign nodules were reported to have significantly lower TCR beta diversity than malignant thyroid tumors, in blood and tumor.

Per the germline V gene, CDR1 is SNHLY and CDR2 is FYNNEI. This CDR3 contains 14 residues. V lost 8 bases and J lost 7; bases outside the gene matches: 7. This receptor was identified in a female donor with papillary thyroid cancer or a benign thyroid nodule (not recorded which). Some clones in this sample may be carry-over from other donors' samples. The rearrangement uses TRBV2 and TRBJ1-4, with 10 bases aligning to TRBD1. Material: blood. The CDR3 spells CASSGQGKGEKLFF. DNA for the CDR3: TGTGCCAGCTCGGGACAGGGGAAAGGTGAAAAACTGTTTTTT.